The source of this TCR beta chain is a study of identical twins. TCRdb itself ran the 5' RACE reads through MiXCR, one entry per CDR3 protein. The table has hundreds of thousands of distinct CDR3 sequences, around an eighth seen once. Trimming left V 2 bases short and J 1 base short, with 16 bases between. Looked up from germline, CDR1 is SGHTS and CDR2 is YDEGEE. This CDR3 region has 17 residues. Findings and limits, study-wide: Within twin pairs, the out-of-frame alpha sequences they shared showed excess low generation probability. High-abundance cord blood beta clonotypes had fewer insertions; memory repertoires showed none.

This clonotype was counted between two and nine times. Its antigen remains unknown. The data were also submitted as part of a second study, on yellow fever vaccine responses in identical twins.

The genes are TRBV5-8 and TRBJ1-5, with D possibly matching TRBD1 (5 bases). Sequenced: PBMCs. The receptor comes from a woman aged 18-35 years in good health. In DNA form, the CDR3 reads TGTGCCAGCAGCTTCCGGACGGCCCGGGGGAGCAATCAGCCCCAGCATTTT. Protein sequence: CASSFRTARGSNQPQHF.